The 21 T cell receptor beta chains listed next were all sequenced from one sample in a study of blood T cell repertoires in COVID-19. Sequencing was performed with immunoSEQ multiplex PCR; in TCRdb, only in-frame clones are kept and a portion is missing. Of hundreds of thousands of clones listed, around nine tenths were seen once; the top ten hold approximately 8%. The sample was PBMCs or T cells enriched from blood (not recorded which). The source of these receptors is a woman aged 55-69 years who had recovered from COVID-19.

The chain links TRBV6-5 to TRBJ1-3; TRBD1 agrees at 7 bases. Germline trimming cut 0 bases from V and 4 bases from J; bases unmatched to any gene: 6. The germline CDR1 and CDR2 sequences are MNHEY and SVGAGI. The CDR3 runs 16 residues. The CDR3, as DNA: TGTGCCAGCAGTTACTCGAAGGGACAGCCCGGAAACACCATATATTTT. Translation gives CASSYSKGQPGNTIYF.

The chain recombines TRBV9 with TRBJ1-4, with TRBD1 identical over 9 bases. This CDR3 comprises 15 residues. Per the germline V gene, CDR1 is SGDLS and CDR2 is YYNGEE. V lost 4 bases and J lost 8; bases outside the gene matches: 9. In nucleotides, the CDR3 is TGTGCCAGCAGCTCATACAGGGGGCAACAGGAAAAACTGTTTTTT. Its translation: CASSSYRGQQEKLFF.

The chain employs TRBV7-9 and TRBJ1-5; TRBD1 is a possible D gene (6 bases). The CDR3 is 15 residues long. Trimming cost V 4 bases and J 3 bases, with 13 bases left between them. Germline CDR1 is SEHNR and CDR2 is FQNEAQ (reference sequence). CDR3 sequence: CASSSTTGNNQPQHF. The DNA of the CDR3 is TGTGCCAGCAGCTCGACCACAGGGAACAATCAGCCCCAGCATTTT.

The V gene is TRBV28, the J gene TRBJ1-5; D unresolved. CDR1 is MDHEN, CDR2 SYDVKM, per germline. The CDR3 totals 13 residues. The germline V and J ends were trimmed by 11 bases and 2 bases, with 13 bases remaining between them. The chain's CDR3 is CAHGRGGNQPQHF. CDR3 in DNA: TGTGCCCACGGCCGGGGAGGCAATCAGCCCCAGCATTTT.

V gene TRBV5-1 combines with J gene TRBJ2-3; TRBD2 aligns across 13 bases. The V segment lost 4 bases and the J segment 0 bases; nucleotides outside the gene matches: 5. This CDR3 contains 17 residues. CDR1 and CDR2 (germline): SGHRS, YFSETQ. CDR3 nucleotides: TGCGCCAGCAGCCGTACTAGCGGGGGGGTGAGCACAGATACGCAGTATTTT. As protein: CASSRTSGGVSTDTQYF.

The CDR3 protein is CASSLGWSNQPQHF. CDR3 DNA: TGTGCCAGCAGCCTAGGTTGGAGCAATCAGCCCCAGCATTTT. The chain uses TRBV5-8 and TRBJ1-5; no clear D. Germline CDR1 and CDR2: SGHTS and YDEGEE. This CDR3 is 14 amino acids long. The V gene lost 4 bases and the J gene lost 1 base, with 9 bases spanning the gap.

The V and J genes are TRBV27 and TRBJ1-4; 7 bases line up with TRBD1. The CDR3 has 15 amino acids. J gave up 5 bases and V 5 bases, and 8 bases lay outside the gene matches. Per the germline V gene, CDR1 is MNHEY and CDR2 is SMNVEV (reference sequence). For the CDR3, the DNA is TGTGCCAGCAGTCCGCCGGGACAGACGAATGAAAAACTGTTTTTT. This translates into CASSPPGQTNEKLFF.

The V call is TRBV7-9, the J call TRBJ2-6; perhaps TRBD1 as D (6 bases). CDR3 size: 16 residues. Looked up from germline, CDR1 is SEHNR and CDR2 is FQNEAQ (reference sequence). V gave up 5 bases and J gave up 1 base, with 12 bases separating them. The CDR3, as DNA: TGTGCCAGCAGCCCCCCCAGGGGTTCTGGGGCCAACGTCCTGACTTTC. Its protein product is CASSPPRGSGANVLTF.

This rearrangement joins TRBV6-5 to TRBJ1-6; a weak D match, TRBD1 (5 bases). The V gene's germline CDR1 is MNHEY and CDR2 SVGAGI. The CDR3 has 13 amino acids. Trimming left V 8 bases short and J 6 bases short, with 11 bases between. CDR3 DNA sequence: TGTGCCAGCGGGGCGACTGTTAATTCACCCCTCCACTTT. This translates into CASGATVNSPLHF.

The CDR3 is CASSLADRLAYGYTF. DNA of the CDR3: TGCGCCAGCAGCTTGGCTGACAGACTAGCTTATGGCTACACCTTC. The V call is TRBV5-1, the J call TRBJ1-2; D might be TRBD1 (5 bases). Germline-derived CDR1 and CDR2 are SGHRS and YFSETQ. V was clipped by 0 bases and J by 5 bases, with 14 bases between them. The CDR3 length is 15 residues.

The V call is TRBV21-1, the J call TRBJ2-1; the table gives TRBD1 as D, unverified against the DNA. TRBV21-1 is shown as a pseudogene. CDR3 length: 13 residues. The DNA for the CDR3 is TGTGCCAGCAGCAAAATAGGGGGCAATGAGCAGTTCTTC. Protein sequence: CASSKIGGNEQFF.

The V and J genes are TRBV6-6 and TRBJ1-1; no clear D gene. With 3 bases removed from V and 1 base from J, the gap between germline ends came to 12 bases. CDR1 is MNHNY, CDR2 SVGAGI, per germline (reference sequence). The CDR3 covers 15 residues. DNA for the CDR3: TGTGCCAGCAGTTATAGGGCGGGGAGGAACACTGAAGCTTTCTTT. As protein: CASSYRAGRNTEAFF.

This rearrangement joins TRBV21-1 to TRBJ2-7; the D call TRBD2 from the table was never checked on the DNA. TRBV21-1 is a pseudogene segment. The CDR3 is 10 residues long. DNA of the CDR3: TGTGCCAGCAGAGCGTACGCGCAGTACGTC. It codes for CASRAYAQYV.

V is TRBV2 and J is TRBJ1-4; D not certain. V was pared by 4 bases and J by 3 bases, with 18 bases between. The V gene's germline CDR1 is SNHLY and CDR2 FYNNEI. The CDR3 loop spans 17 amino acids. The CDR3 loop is CASSVVSLGAPNEKLFF. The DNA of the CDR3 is TGTGCCAGCAGTGTCGTGTCTTTGGGCGCCCCTAATGAAAAACTGTTTTTT.

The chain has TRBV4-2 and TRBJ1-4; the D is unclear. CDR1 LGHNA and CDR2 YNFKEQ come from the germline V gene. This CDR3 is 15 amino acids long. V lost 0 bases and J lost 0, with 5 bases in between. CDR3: CASSQERTTNEKLFF. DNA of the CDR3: TGTGCCAGCAGCCAAGAGAGAACAACTAATGAAAAACTGTTTTTT.

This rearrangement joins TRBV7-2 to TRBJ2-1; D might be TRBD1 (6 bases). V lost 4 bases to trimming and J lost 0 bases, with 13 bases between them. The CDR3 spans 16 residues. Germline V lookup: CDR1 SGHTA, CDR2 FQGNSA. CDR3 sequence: CASSSKRGGSYNEQFF. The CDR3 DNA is TGTGCCAGCAGCTCGAAGCGAGGGGGCTCCTACAATGAGCAGTTCTTC.

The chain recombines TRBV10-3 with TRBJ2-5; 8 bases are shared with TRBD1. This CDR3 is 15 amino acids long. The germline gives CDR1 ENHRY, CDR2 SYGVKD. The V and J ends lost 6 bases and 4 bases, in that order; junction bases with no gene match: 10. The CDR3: CAISRGQGWGETQYF. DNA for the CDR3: TGTGCCATCAGCAGAGGACAGGGTTGGGGAGAGACCCAGTACTTC.

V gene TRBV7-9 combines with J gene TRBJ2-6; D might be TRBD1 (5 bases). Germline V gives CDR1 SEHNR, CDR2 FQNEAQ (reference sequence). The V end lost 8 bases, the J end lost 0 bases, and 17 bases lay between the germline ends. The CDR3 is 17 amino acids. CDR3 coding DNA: TGTGCCAGCCCATTACAGGAATCGCCCTCTGGGGCCAACGTCCTGACTTTC. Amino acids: CASPLQESPSGANVLTF.

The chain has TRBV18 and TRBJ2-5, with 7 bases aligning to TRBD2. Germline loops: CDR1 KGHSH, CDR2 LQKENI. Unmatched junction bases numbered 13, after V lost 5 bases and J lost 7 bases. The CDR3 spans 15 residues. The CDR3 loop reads CASSELGGTPGTQYF. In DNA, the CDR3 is TGTGCCAGCTCAGAACTGGGAGGGACTCCGGGGACCCAGTACTTC. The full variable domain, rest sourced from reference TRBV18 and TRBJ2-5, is NAGVMQNPRHLVRRRGQEARLRCSPMKGHSHVYWYRQLPEEGLKFMVYLQKENIIDESGMPKERFSAEFPKEGPSILRIQQVVRGDSAAYFCASSELGGTPGTQYFGPGTRLLVL.

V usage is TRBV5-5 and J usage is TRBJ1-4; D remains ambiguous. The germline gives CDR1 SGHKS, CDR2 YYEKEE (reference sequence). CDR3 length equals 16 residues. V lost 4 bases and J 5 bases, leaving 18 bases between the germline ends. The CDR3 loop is CASSLDQPVSNEKLFF. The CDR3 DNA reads TGTGCCAGCAGCCTAGACCAGCCAGTCTCCAATGAAAAACTGTTTTTT.

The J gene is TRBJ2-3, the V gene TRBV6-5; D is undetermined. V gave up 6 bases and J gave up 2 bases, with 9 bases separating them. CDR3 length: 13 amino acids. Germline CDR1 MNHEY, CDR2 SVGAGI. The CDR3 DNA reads TGTGCCAGCAGGGCGGATCCCACAGATACGCAGTATTTT. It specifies CASRADPTDTQYF.